Here is one TCR beta chain with its context. Its antigen remains unidentified. The time point is: week 47, end of study. Mutant IDH1 20-mer peptide, at 300 ug, made up each vaccine dose, with topical imiquimod. The study gave patients eight vaccinations in weeks 1, 3, 5, 7, 11, 15, 19, 23. The data were taken from a study of a mutant IDH1 vaccine in newly diagnosed glioma. Profiling relied on immunoSEQ multiplex PCR, and the TCRdb table lists in-frame clones only, not all of them. The table has over 30,000 clones, around nine tenths seen once. The clonotype was recovered from a woman aged 25 to 39 with glioma. The sequenced sample was PBMCs, obtained from a glioma patient whose treatment included an IDH1 peptide vaccine.

Written as DNA, the CDR3 is TGTGCCACCGTTACATCCGGCCACGAGCAGTACTTC. This gives the protein CATVTSGHEQYF. The chain has TRBV10-3 and TRBJ2-7, with unresolved D. Germline V gene data show CDR1 as ENHRY and CDR2 as SYGVKD. The CDR3 contains 12 residues. Trimming cost V 10 bases and J 5 bases, with 15 bases left between them.